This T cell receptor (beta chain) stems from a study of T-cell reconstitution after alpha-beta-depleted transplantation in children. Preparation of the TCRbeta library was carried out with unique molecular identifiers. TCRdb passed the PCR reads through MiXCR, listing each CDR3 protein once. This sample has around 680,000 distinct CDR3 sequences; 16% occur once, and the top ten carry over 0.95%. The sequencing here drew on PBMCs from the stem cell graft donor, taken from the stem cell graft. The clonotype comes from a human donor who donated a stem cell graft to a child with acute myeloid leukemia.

The CDR3 loop is CSASWDRNQPQHF. The CDR3 nucleotides are TGCAGTGCTAGCTGGGACAGAAATCAGCCCCAGCATTTT. This chain links TRBV20-1 with TRBJ1-5; TRBD1 matches at 7 bases. Germline CDR1 and CDR2: DFQATT and SNEGSKA (reference sequence). This CDR3 spans 13 amino acids. The V and J ends lost 3 bases and 4 bases, in that order; junction bases with no gene match: 3.